The sequence of this T cell receptor beta chain was determined in a study of T cells in Graves' hyperthyroidism and ophthalmopathy (dated by TCRdb to about 2019). Some background on the complete study: A discovery cohort of 95 to 100 patients, 43 with Graves' ophthalmopathy and more than 55 with stable Graves' hyperthyroidism, was used to find distinguishing TCR V-J signatures. The approximately 100 discovery patients were randomly split 7:3 into training and test sets. After blood sampling, hyperthyroidism patients were treated with methimazole at a starting dose of 30 mg daily, and ophthalmopathy patients were treated with high-dose intravenous methylprednisolone. An independent validation cohort of under 20 hyperthyroidism patients and approximately 17 patients who later progressed to ophthalmopathy tested prospective prediction of ophthalmopathy. The paper reports TCR Vbeta CDR3 sequencing of approximately 140 peripheral blood samples: around 41 ophthalmopathy, about 75 hyperthyroidism and around 17 progressor patients. The study also compared thyroid tissue and blood T-cell repertoires from 6 or 7 Graves' hyperthyroidism patients.

Regarding this clonotype: This receptor's antigen is unknown. Nothing much larger sits one base from this clone, and base qualities are not available.

The study excluded patients with uncontrolled infections, other autoimmune diseases, pregnancy or lactation. Diagnoses relied on clinical symptoms, serum thyroxine and TRAb, thyroid ultrasound and orbital computed tomography. Trizol reagent was used to extract total RNA, and RNA quality was then checked on an Agilent 2100 Bioanalyzer. Amplification of TCR beta CDR3 regions was carried out from RNA transcripts. The TCR CDR3 was subjected to a first round of RT-PCR using the HTBI primer set and the Qiagen OneStep RT-PCR kit. Libraries were constructed in a second round of multiplex PCR, after which size selection and purification were carried out. Sequencing of the libraries was done on an Illumina HiSeq2000 using paired-end 100 bp reads. Concerning the study's data processing: Raw data were processed with SOAPnuke, discarding reads with adapters, uncalled bases, mean Phred below 15, or no exact constant-primer or identifier match. COPE v1.2.5 was used to merge the high-quality paired reads, and each unique nucleotide sequence was defined as a clonotype. MiTCR v1.1 was used to align clonotypes to the IMGT TRBV, TRBD and TRBJ reference segments. Analysis was restricted to V-J combinations with a frequency above 0.0001, which covered roughly 99% of repertoires. A TCS score was defined as the ratio of F50 (clonal expansion) to E x V (chaos), with BLOSUM62-based TCRdist applied between CDR3 peptides within each V-J. Welch's t-statistics and random forest reduced roughly 540 V-J features to some 14, which were used in a naive Bayes classifier (R e1071). The Morisita-Horn index was used to measure how similar the thyroid and blood repertoires were. Using fastp at Q25 and MiXCR, TCRdb reprocessed the public reads and kept productive beta chains. Under each unique CDR3 protein, matching rows form one entry showing the most common genes and DNA. V and J calls and clone size were set by TCRdb, not the authors. In this sample the table shows about 700,000 distinct CDR3 sequences, about 45% of which occur a single time. Less than 9% of the sample is in the top ten clones.

Study-wide conclusions, independent of this receptor: In validation, progression to ophthalmopathy was predicted by the model with almost 71% sensitivity and 72% to 85% specificity, a median of roughly 6.4 months before onset. In cross-validation, a model built on a 13 V-J signature told ophthalmopathy apart from stable hyperthyroidism with approximately 90% sensitivity and about 81% specificity, and in testing the same model reached 80%/75%. Blood samples also contained most of the expanded thyroid clonotypes (frequency above 0.001), which suggests that blood repertoires may reflect thyroid immune responses. Sample size was not statistically predetermined, and blinding of investigators to group allocation was not performed.

The junction carries 17 bases between V and J, which are trimmed by 5 bases and 0 bases respectively. CDR1 is given as SEHNR and CDR2 as FQNEAQ, both from the germline V gene (reference sequence). The CDR3 measures 18 amino acids from cysteine to phenylalanine. The entry retains the CDR3 DNA only, 54 bases that are in frame from base 1. The sequence derives from an adult man with Graves' disease, either hyperthyroidism or ophthalmopathy (not recorded which). This receptor chain uses TRBV7-9 and TRBJ1-6; perhaps TRBD1 is the D gene, with 6 bases matching. What was sequenced was peripheral blood or thyroid tissue (not recorded which). The nucleotide sequence is TGTGCCAGCAGCCCCCGCCCCGGACAGAGCTCCTATAATTCACCCCTCCACTTT. The resulting protein is CASSPRPGQSSYNSPLHF. Joined to the reference TRBV7-9 and TRBJ1-6 proteins, this CDR3 gives the full variable domain: DTGVSQNPRHKITKRGQNVTFRCDPISEHNRLYWYRQTLGQGPEFLTYFQNEAQLEKSRLLSDRFSAERPKGSFSTLEIQRTEQGDSAMYLCASSPRPGQSSYNSPLHFGNGTRLTVT.